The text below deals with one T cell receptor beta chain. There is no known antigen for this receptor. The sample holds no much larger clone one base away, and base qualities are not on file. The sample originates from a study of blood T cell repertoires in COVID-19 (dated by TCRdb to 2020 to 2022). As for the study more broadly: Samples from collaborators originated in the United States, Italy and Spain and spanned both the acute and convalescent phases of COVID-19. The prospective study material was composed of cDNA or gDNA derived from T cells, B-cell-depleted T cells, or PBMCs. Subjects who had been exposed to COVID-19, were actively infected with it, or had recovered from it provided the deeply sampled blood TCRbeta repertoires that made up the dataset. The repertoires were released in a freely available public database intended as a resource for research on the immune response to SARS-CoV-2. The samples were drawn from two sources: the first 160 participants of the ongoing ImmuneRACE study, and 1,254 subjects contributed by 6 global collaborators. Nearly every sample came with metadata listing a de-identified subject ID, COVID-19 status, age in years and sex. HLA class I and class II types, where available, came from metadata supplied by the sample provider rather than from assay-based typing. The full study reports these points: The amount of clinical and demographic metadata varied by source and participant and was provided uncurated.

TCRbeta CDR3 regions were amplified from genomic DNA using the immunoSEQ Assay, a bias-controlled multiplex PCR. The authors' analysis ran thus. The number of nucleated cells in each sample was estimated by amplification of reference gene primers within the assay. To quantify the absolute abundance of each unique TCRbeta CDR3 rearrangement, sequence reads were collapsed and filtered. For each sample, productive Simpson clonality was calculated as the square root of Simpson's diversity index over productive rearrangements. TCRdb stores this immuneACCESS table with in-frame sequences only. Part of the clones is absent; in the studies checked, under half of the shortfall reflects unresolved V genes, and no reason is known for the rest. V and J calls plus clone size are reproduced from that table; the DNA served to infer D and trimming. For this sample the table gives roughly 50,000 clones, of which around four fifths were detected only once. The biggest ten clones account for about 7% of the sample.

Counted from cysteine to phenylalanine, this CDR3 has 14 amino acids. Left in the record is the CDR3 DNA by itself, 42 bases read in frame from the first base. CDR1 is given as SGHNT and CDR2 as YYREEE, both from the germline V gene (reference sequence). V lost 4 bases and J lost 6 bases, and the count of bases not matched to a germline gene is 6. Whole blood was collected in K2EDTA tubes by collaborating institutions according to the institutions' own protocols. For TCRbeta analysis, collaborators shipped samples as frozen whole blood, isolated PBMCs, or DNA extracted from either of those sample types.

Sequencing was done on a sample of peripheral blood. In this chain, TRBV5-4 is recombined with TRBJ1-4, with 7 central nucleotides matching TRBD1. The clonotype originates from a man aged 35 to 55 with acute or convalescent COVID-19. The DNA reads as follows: TGTGCCAGCAGCCGACGAGACAGGGATGAAAAACTGTTTTTT. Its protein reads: CASSRRDRDEKLFF.